A single sample is the source of the 7 T cell receptor beta chains below, sequenced in a study of T cell responses to AZD1222 COVID-19 vaccine. TCRdb keeps only in-frame clones here, not all; method: immunoSEQ multiplex PCR. The sample yields 90,000 to 140,000 clones, 88% seen once. The sequencing here drew on peripheral blood, taken on day 0 of AZD1222 vaccination. Receptors originate from an adult in good health.

V is TRBV9 and J is TRBJ1-1; unclear D gene. V lost 0 bases to trimming and J lost 1 base, with 7 bases between them. The CDR3 spans 14 residues. Germline V gene data show CDR1 as SGDLS and CDR2 as YYNGEE. The CDR3 DNA sequence: TGTGCCAGCAGCGTAGATGGGGAGAACACTGAAGCTTTCTTT. Encoded protein: CASSVDGENTEAFF.

The V gene is TRBV2, the J gene TRBJ2-7; no definite D call. CDR1 is SNHLY, CDR2 FYNNEI, per germline. There are 14 residues in the CDR3. V was clipped by 7 bases and J by 4 bases, with 17 bases between them. The CDR3 bases are TGTGCCAGCAAAGTGGACCTTGACATTTACGAGCAGTACTTC. Protein sequence: CASKVDLDIYEQYF.

The rearrangement links TRBV24-1 to TRBJ1-2; possibly TRBD1 for D (5 bases). The germline V gene has CDR1 KGHDR and CDR2 SFDVKD. Trimming left V 0 bases short and J 2 bases short, with 6 bases between. The CDR3 totals 14 residues. As DNA, the CDR3 is TGTGCCACCAGTGATTTGGGGGCGAACTATGGCTACACCTTC. Residues: CATSDLGANYGYTF.

This chain joins TRBV4-1 and TRBJ1-1; TRBD1 might be the D (6 bases). This CDR3 has 15 residues. The V gene lost 1 base and the J gene lost 3 bases, with 12 bases spanning the gap. The germline V gene has CDR1 MGHRA and CDR2 YSYEKL. The CDR3: CASSQGWGADTEAFF. DNA for the CDR3: TGCGCCAGCAGCCAAGGGTGGGGGGCTGACACTGAAGCTTTCTTT.

The gene calls are TRBV10-2 and TRBJ2-7, with D possibly being TRBD2 (6 bases). Germline V CDR1 and CDR2: WSHSY, SAAADI. The V end lost 7 bases, the J end lost 6 bases, and 13 bases lay between the germline ends. The length of the CDR3 is 12 residues. CDR3 region: CASNGGTAEQYF. CDR3 sequence (DNA): TGCGCCAGCAACGGGGGAACGGCCGAGCAGTACTTC.

The sample holds one count of this clone. The rearrangement uses TRBV9 and TRBJ1-3; no clear D gene. This CDR3 region has 14 residues. Germline V gene sequence: CDR1 SGDLS, CDR2 YYNGEE. Trimming took off 4 bases at V and 7 bases at J, with 15 bases between the two ends. The CDR3 sequence is CASSPDWVRNTIYF. For the CDR3, the DNA is TGTGCCAGCAGCCCCGACTGGGTGCGTAACACCATATATTTT.

CDR3 sequence reads: CASSQNRNTEAFF. CDR3 DNA sequence: TGCGCCAGCAGCCAAAACAGGAACACTGAAGCTTTCTTT. The chain carries TRBV4-3 and TRBJ1-1; no reliable D call. Trimming left V 2 bases short and J 1 base short, with 5 bases between. The germline CDR1 and CDR2 sequences are LGHNA and YSLEER. The CDR3 is 13 residues long.